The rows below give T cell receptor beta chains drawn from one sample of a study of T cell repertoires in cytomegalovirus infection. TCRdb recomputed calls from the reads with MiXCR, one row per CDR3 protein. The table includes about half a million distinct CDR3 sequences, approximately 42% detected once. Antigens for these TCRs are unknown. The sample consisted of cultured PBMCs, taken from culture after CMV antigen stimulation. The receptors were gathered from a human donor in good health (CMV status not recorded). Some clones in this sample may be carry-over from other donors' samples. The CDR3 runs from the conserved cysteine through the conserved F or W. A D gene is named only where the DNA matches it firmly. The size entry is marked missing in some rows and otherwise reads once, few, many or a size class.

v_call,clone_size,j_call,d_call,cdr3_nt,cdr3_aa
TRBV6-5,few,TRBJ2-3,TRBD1,TGTGCCAGCAGTTACGTGGGACAGTTAGATACGCAGTATTTT,CASSYVGQLDTQYF
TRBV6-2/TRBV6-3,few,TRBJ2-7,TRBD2,TGTGCCAGCAGACACGGGGGGGGCCTACAAGAGCAGTACTTC,CASRHGGGLQEQYF
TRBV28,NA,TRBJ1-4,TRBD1,TGTGCCAGCAGGGGGCGGCGACAGGGCTATAATGAAAAACTGTTTTTT,CASRGRRQGYNEKLFF
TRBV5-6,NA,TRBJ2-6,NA,TGTGCCAGCAGCTTGGTTGGGGGCGCCCTCTCTGGGGCCAACGTCCTGACTTTC,CASSLVGGALSGANVLTF
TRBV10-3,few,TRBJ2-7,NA,TGTGCCATCAGTGACCCCCCGGGACTGGGCTACTACGAGCAGTACTTC,CAISDPPGLGYYEQYF
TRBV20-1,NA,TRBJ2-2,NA,TGCAGTGCTAGTCTAAAAACAGCGACCGGGGAGCTGTTTTTT,CSASLKTATGELFF
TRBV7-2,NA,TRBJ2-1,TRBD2,TGTGCCAGCAGCCCATTAGCGGGGGGCTACTACAATGAGCAGTTCTTC,CASSPLAGGYYNEQFF
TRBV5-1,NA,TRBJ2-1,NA,TGCGCCAGCAGCGTCCTCTTACATAATGAGCAGTTCTTC,CASSVLLHNEQFF
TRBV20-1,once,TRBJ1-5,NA,TGCAGTGCATGGGCGGGGAATCAGCCCCAGCATTTT,CSAWAGNQPQHF
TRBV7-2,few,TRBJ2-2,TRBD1,TGTGCCAGCAACCGAATGGGACAGCCCACCGGGGAGCTGTTTTTT,CASNRMGQPTGELFF
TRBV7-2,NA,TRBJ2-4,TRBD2,TGTGCCAGCAGCTTAGGGGTAGCGGGTGGGAACATTCAGTACTTC,CASSLGVAGGNIQYF
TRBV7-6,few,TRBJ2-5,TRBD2,TGTGCCAGCAGCTTAGCCCTAGCGGCTCAGGAGACCCAGTACTTC,CASSLALAAQETQYF
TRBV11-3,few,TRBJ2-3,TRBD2,TGTGCCAGCAGCTTAAGCGGGAGTCGGGCAGATACGCAGTATTTT,CASSLSGSRADTQYF
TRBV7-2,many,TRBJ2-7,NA,TGTGCCAGCAGCGCCGACAGAACCTACGAGCAGTACTTC,CASSADRTYEQYF
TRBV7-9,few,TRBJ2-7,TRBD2,TGTGCCAGCGGCTTAGCGGGAGTGGACTACGAGCAGTACTTC,CASGLAGVDYEQYF
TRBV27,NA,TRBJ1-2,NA,TGTGCCGCCGGGGGGTGGGTGGTTGGCTACACCTTC,CAAGGWVVGYTF
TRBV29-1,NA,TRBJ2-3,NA,TGCAGCGCAGGGGGAGGGGAAGATACGCAGTATTTT,CSAGGGEDTQYF
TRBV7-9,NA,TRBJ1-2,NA,TGTGCCAGTACACCTAACTATGGCTACACCTTC,CASTPNYGYTF
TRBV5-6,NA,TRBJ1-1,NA,TGTGCCAGCAGCCGCGTAGCCATGAACACTGAAGCTTTCTTT,CASSRVAMNTEAFF
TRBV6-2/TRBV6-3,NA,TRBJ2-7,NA,TGTGCCAGCAGTCCCGCCCCCGGCCCCTTGGAGCAGTACTTC,CASSPAPGPLEQYF